This T cell receptor beta chain comes out of a study of T cells in localized non-small cell lung cancer. Whole-study results and caveats: Appearances in adjacent lung were noted for a median approximately 50 of the top 100 tumor clones.

In regard to this clone: No antigen is known for it.

J was trimmed by 9 bases and V by 6 bases; bases with no gene match: 13. Germline V gene lookup returns CDR1 MRHNA and CDR2 SNTAGT. This CDR3 has 15 amino acids. Measured with immunoSEQ multiplex PCR; TCRdb has only the in-frame clones, and not every one. Of around 50,000 clones in the sample, roughly four fifths were seen once. The chain joins TRBV6-4 to TRBJ2-1; TRBD2 agrees at 8 bases. The sample consisted of peripheral blood, taken before any cancer treatment. The sequence was collected from a female donor over 55 with stage II squamous cell lung carcinoma. For the CDR3, the DNA is TGTGCCAGCAGGGCAAGCGGGGGTACCCTCACTGAGCAGTTCTTC. Translating gives CASRASGGTLTEQFF.